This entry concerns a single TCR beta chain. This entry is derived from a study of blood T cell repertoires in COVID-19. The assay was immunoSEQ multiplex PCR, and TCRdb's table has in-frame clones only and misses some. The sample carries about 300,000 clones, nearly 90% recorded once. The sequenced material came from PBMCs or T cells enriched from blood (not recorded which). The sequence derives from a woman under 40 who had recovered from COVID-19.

Here the CDR3 reads CASSTPDREKNEQFF. CDR3 bases: TGCGCCAGCAGCACCCCGGACAGGGAGAAAAATGAGCAGTTCTTC. The chain joins TRBV5-1 to TRBJ2-1; 8 positions match TRBD1. J gave up 7 bases and V 4 bases, and 10 bases lay outside the gene matches. Germline V gene sequence: CDR1 SGHRS, CDR2 YFSETQ. The CDR3 covers 15 residues.